Reported below is one T cell receptor beta chain. This receptor's antigen is unknown. No base qualities exist here, and no much larger clone lies one base off it. The CDR1 and CDR2 encoded by the germline V gene are SGDLS and YYNGEE. Relative to germline, V is 3 bases shorter and J is 10 bases shorter, with 14 bases between their ends. The CDR3 starts with the cysteine, ends with the phenylalanine, and has 14 residues. The kept DNA is CDR3 alone, 42 bases in frame from the first base. Collaborating institutions collected whole blood in K2EDTA tubes following their own protocols. For TCRbeta analysis, collaborator samples were shipped as frozen whole blood, as isolated PBMCs, or as DNA extracted from either sample type. TCRbeta CDR3 regions were amplified from genomic DNA by means of the immunoSEQ Assay, a bias-controlled multiplex PCR. The study's processing was this. The number of nucleated cells in each sample was estimated by amplification of reference gene primers within the assay. To quantify the absolute abundance of each unique TCRbeta CDR3 rearrangement, sequence reads were collapsed and filtered. For each sample, productive Simpson clonality was calculated as the square root of Simpson's diversity index over productive rearrangements. TCRdb took this table from immuneACCESS and kept in-frame rearrangements with V and J called. Such tables lack part of the clones; where checked against another copy, unresolved V genes explain under half of the gap, and the rest is unexplained. D and trimming were read from the DNA, whereas the V and J calls and clone size are those reported in that table. The sample data list more than 100,000 clones, and roughly 88% of these were observed just once. The top ten hold around 4.2% of the sample.

This sample is drawn from a study of blood T cell repertoires in COVID-19 (TCRdb year 2020). For context, the study as a whole: Samples from collaborators originated in the United States, Italy and Spain and spanned both the acute and convalescent phases of COVID-19. The prospective study material was composed of cDNA or gDNA derived from T cells, B-cell-depleted T cells, or PBMCs. Subjects who had been exposed to COVID-19, were actively infected with it, or had recovered from it provided the deeply sampled blood TCRbeta repertoires that made up the dataset. The repertoires were released in a freely available public database meant as a resource for research on the immune response to SARS-CoV-2. The samples were drawn from the first 160 participants of the ongoing ImmuneRACE study and from 950 to 1,500 subjects provided by 6 global collaborators. Sample metadata almost always included a de-identified subject ID, COVID-19 status, age in years and sex. Where available, HLA class I and class II types were taken from metadata supplied by the sample provider and were not determined by assay-based typing.

General findings and caveats noted by the study authors: The quantity of clinical and demographic metadata differed by source and by participant and was supplied without curation.

The sequencing sample was made of peripheral blood. The TCR was taken from a middle-aged man with acute or convalescent COVID-19. The sequence joins TRBV9 to TRBJ1-6; the D segment cannot be called with confidence. The nucleotide sequence reads as follows: TGTGCCAGCAGCGGGGAGACTAGAGGGTCACCCCTCCACTTT. Translation gives CASSGETRGSPLHF.